This T cell receptor beta chain originates from a study of a mutant IDH1 vaccine in newly diagnosed glioma. Study background: Pretreatment consisted of radiotherapy, temozolomide, or both, with most receiving both. Visit timing is recorded as week 35 for V12 and week 47 for V13. Study-level results: Across multiple MHC alleles, approximately 93% of patients had vaccine-induced responses.

This sample's time point: week 35, safety follow-up. Doses consisted of 300 ug of mutant IDH1 20-mer peptide each, paired with topical imiquimod. Generated by immunoSEQ multiplex PCR, the TCRdb table keeps only in-frame clones and is missing some. Of approximately 47,000 clones listed, about 88% were seen once; the top ten hold roughly 5%. As for this clone: Its antigen remains unidentified.

This clonotype was obtained from a woman aged 35 to 49 with glioma. This material consisted of PBMCs, taken from a glioma patient whose treatment included an IDH1 peptide vaccine.

CDR3 sequence reads: CASSQDPTNYEQYF. In nucleotides, the CDR3 is TGCGCCAGCAGCCAAGATCCCACCAATTACGAGCAGTACTTC. This rearrangement joins TRBV4-3 to TRBJ2-7; the D is unclear. V lost 0 bases and J lost 4, with 10 bases in between. CDR3 size: 14 residues. Per the germline V gene, CDR1 is LGHNA and CDR2 is YSLEER.